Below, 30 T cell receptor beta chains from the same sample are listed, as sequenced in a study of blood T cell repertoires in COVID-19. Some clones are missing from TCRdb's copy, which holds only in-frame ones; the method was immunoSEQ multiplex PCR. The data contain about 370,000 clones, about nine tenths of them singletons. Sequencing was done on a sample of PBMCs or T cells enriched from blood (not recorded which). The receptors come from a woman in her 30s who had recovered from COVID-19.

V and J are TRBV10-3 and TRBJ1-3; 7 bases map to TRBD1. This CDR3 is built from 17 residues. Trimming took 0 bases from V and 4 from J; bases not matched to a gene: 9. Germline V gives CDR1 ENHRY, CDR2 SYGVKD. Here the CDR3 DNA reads TGTGCCATCAGTGAGTCGCAGTTCTCGACAGGGGGAAACACCATATATTTT. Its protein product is CAISESQFSTGGNTIYF.

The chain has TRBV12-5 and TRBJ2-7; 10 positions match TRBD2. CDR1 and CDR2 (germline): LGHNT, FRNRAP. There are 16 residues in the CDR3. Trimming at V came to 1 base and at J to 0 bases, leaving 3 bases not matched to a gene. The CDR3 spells CASGLGTSGSSYEQYF. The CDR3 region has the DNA TGTGCTAGTGGTTTGGGGACTAGCGGCAGCTCCTACGAGCAGTACTTC.

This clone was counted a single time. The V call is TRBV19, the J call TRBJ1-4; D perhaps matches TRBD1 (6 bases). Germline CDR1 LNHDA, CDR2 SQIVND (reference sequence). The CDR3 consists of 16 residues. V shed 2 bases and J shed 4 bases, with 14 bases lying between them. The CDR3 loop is CASSIIRTAINEKLFF. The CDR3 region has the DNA TGTGCCAGTAGTATAATCCGGACAGCTATTAATGAAAAACTGTTTTTT.

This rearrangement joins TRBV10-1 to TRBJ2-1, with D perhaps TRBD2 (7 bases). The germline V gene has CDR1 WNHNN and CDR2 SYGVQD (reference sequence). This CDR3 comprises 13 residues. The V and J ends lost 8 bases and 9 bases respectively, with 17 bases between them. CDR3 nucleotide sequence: TGCGCCAGCGCGGGGGCCCCTTCGGGTGAGCAGTTCTTC. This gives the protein CASAGAPSGEQFF.

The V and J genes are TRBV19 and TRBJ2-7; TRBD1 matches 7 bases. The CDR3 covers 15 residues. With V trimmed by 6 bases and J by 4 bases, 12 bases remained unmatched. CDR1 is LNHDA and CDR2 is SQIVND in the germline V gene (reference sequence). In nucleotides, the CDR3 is TGTGCCAGTAGCCTTAACCCGGGACAGTCATACGAGCAGTACTTC. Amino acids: CASSLNPGQSYEQYF. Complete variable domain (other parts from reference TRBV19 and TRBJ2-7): DGGITQSPKYLFRKEGQNVTLSCEQNLNHDAMYWYRQDPGQGLRLIYYSQIVNDFQKGDIAEGYSVSREKKESFPLTVTSAQKNPTAFYLCASSLNPGQSYEQYFGPGTRLTVT.

The CDR3 DNA reads as TGTGCCAGCACTACTATCCGGCGGGAAAATCAGCCCCAGCATTTT. Its protein product is CASTTIRRENQPQHF. V and J are TRBV6-4 and TRBJ1-5; D uncertain. Looked up from germline, CDR1 is MRHNA and CDR2 is SNTAGT. Deletions cut 7 bases from V and 4 bases from J, with 17 bases between. This CDR3 spans 15 amino acids.

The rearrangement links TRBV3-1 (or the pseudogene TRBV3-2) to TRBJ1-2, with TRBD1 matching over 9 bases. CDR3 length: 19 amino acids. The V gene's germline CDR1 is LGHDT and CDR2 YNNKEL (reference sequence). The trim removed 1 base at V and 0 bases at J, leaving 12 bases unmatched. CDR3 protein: CASSQVPRDREWANYGYTF. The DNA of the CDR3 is TGTGCCAGCAGCCAAGTACCCCGGGACAGGGAATGGGCTAACTATGGCTACACCTTC.

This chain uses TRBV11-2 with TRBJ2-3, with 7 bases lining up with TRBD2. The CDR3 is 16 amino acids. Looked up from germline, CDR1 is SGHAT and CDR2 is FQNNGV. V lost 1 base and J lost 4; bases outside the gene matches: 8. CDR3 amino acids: CASSLVGGSFADTQYF. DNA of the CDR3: TGTGCCAGCAGCTTAGTTGGCGGGAGTTTTGCAGATACGCAGTATTTT.

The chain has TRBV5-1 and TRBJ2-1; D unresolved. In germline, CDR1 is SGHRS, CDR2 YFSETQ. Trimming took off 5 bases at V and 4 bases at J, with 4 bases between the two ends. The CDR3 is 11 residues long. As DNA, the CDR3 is TGCGCCAGCAGACAATACAATGAGCAGTTCTTC. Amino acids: CASRQYNEQFF.

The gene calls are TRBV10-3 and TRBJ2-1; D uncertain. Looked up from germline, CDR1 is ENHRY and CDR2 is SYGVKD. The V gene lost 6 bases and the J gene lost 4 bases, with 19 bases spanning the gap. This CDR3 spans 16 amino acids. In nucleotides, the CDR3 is TGTGCCATCAGCAACCCTATCCAAGACATTTACAATGAGCAGTTCTTC. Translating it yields CAISNPIQDIYNEQFF.

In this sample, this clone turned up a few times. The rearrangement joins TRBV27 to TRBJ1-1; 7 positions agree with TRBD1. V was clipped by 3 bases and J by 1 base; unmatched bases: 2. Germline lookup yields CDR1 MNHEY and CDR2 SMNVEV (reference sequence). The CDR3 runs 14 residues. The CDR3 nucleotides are TGTGCCAGCAGTTTGCAGGGGGGGAACACTGAAGCTTTCTTT. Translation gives CASSLQGGNTEAFF.

As DNA, the CDR3 is TGCGCCAGCAGCACCGGGACAGGGAGTTTCGGATCCTACGAGCAGTACTTC. Translating gives CASSTGTGSFGSYEQYF. This chain links TRBV5-1 with TRBJ2-7; 9 nucleotides agree with TRBD1. From germline, CDR1 is SGHRS and CDR2 YFSETQ. Germline trimming cut 4 bases from V and 1 base from J; bases unmatched to any gene: 12. The CDR3 runs to 17 residues.

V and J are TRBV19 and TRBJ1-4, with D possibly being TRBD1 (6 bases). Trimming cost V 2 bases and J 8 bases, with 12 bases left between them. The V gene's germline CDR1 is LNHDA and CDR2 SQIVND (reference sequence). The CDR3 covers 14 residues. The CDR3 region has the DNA TGTGCCAGTAGTATACAGGGGACGGGGGAAAAACTGTTTTTT. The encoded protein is CASSIQGTGEKLFF.

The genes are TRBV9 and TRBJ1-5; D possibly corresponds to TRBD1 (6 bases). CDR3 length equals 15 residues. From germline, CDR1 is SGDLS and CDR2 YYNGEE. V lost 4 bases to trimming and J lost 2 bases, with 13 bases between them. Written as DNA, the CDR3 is TGTGCCAGCAGCCTAACAGGGTCTCGCAATCAGCCCCAGCATTTT. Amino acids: CASSLTGSRNQPQHF. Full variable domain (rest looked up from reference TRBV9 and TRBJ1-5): DSGVTQTPKHLITATGQRVTLRCSPRSGDLSVYWYQQSLDQGLQFLIQYYNGEERAKGNILERFSAQQFPDLHSELNLSSLELGDSALYFCASSLTGSRNQPQHFGDGTRLSIL.

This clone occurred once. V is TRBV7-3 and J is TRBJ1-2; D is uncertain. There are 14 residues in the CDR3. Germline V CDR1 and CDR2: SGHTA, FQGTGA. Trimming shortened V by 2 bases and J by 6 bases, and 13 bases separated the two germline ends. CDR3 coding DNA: TGTGCCAGCAGCTTATCTGGCAGTCCAGATGGCTACACCTTC. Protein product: CASSLSGSPDGYTF.

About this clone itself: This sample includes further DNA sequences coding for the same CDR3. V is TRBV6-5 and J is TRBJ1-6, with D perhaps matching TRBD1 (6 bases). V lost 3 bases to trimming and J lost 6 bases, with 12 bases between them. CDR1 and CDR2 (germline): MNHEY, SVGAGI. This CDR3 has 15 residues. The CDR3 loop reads CASSYSGQPNSPLHF. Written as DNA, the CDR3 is TGTGCCAGCAGTTATTCTGGACAGCCTAATTCACCCCTCCACTTT.

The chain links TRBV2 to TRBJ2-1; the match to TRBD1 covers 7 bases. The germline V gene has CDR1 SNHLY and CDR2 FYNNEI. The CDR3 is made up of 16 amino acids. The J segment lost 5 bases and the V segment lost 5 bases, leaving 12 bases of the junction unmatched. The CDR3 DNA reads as TGTGCCAGCAGTCTTACAGGGGTGGGACGGGACAATGAGCAGTTCTTC. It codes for CASSLTGVGRDNEQFF.

CDR3 amino acids: CASSHGQGKDTEAFF. The CDR3 DNA is TGTGCCAGCAGCCACGGACAGGGGAAGGACACTGAAGCTTTCTTT. This chain connects TRBV3-1 (or the pseudogene TRBV3-2) to TRBJ1-1, with 9 bases fitting TRBD1. In germline, CDR1 is LGHDT, CDR2 YNNKEL (reference sequence). CDR3 length: 15 residues. The V and J ends lost 3 bases and 3 bases, in that order; junction bases with no gene match: 5.

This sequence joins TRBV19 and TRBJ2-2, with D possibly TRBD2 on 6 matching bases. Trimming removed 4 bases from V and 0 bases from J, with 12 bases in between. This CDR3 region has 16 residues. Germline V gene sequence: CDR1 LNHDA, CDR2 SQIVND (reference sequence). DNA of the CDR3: TGTGCCAGTAGTAGGAGTTGGGGGGCGAACACCGGGGAGCTGTTTTTT. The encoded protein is CASSRSWGANTGELFF.

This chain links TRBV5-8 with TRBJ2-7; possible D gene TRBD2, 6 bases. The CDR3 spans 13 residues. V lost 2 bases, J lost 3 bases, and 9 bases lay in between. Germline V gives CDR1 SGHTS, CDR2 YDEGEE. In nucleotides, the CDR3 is TGTGCCAGCAGCTTTGGGGGAGGCTACGAGCAGTACTTC. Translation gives CASSFGGGYEQYF.

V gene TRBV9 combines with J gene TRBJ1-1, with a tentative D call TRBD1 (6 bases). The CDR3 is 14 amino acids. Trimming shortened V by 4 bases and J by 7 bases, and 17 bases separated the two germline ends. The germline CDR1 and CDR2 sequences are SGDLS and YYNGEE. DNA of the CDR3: TGTGCCAGCAGCACTACGCATCAGGGGTTTGAAGCTTTCTTT. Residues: CASSTTHQGFEAFF.

The CDR3 DNA is TGTGCCTGGAGAGCCCCGGACAGGAGAAACTATGGCTACACCTTC. Translating it yields CAWRAPDRRNYGYTF. The chain joins TRBV30 to TRBJ1-2; 7 bases map to TRBD1. V dropped 3 bases and J dropped 2; count of bases not matched to a gene: 9. The CDR3 sequence is 15 residues long. Germline-derived CDR1 and CDR2 are GTSNPN and SVGIG (reference sequence).

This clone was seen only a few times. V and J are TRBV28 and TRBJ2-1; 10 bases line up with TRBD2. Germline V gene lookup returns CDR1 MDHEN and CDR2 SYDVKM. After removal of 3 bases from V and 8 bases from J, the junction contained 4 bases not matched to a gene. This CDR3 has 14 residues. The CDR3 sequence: CASSLPSGSHEQFF. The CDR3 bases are TGTGCCAGCAGTTTGCCTAGCGGGAGCCATGAGCAGTTCTTC.

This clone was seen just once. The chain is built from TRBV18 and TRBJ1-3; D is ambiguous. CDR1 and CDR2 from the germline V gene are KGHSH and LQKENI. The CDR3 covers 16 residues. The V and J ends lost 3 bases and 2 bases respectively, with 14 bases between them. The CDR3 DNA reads TGTGCCAGCTCACCTCAACGGAGGATGCCTGGAAACACCATATATTTT. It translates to CASSPQRRMPGNTIYF. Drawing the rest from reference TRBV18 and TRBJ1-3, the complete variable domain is NAGVMQNPRHLVRRRGQEARLRCSPMKGHSHVYWYRQLPEEGLKFMVYLQKENIIDESGMPKERFSAEFPKEGPSILRIQQVVRGDSAAYFCASSPQRRMPGNTIYFGEGSWLTVV.

CDR3 amino acids: CASSLDRVFEQYF. CDR3 bases: TGTGCCAGCAGCTTGGACAGGGTCTTCGAGCAGTACTTC. The rearrangement uses TRBV5-6 and TRBJ2-7; a weak D match, TRBD1 (6 bases). The CDR3 is made up of 13 amino acids. Germline values: CDR1 SGHDT, CDR2 YYEEEE. The V end lost 0 bases, the J end lost 6 bases, and 10 bases lay between the germline ends. Full variable domain (remainder filled in from reference TRBV5-6 and TRBJ2-7): DAGVTQSPTHLIKTRGQQVTLRCSPKSGHDTVSWYQQALGQGPQFIFQYYEEEERQRGNFPDRFSGHQFPNYSSELNVNALLLGDSALYLCASSLDRVFEQYFGPGTRLTVT.

CDR3 sequence: CASSLRSNPLETQYF. The CDR3 nucleotides are TGTGCCAGCAGCTTAAGATCGAACCCACTAGAGACCCAGTACTTC. This chain uses TRBV7-8 with TRBJ2-5; unclear D gene. The CDR3 has 15 amino acids. Germline V gene lookup returns CDR1 SGHVS and CDR2 FQNEAQ. Trimming cost V 2 bases and J 4 bases, with 14 bases left between them. The complete variable domain, with remaining parts taken from reference TRBV7-8 and TRBJ2-5, reads GAGVSQSPRYKVAKRGQDVALRCDPISGHVSLFWYQQALGQGPEFLTYFQNEAQLDKSGLPSDRFFAERPEGSVSTLKIQRTQQEDSAVYLCASSLRSNPLETQYFGPGTRLLVL.

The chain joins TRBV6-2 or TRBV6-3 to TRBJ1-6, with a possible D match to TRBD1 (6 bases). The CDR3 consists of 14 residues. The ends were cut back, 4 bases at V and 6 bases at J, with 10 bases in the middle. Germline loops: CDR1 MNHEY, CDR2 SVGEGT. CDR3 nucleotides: TGTGCCAGCAGTTTAATAGGGGGTAATTCACCCCTCCACTTT. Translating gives CASSLIGGNSPLHF.

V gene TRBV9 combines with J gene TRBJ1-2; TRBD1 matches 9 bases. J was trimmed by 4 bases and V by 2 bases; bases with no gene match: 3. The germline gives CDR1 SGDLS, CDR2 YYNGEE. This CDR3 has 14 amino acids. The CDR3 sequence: CASSVTGGFYGYTF. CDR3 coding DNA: TGTGCCAGCAGCGTTACAGGGGGCTTCTATGGCTACACCTTC.

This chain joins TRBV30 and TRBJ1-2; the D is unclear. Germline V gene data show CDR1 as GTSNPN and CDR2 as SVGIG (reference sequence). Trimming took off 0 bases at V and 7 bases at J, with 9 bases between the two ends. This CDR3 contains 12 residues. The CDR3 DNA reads TGTGCCTGGAGTGTACGTGAGGGTGGCTACACCTTC. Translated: CAWSVREGGYTF.

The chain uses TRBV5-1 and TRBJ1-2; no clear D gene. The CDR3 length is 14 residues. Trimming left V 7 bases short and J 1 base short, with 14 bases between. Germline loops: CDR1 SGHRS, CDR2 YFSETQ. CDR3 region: CASHQPRGNYGYTF. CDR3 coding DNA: TGCGCCAGCCATCAGCCTCGGGGTAACTATGGCTACACCTTC. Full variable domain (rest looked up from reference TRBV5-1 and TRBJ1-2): KAGVTQTPRYLIKTRGQQVTLSCSPISGHRSVSWYQQTPGQGLQFLFEYFSETQRNKGNFPGRFSGRQFSNSRSEMNVSTLELGDSALYLCASHQPRGNYGYTFGSGTRLTVV.